This TCR beta chain originates from a study of metastatic and nonmetastatic thyroid tumors. This clone is medium-sized within its sample. V dropped 5 bases and J dropped 4; count of bases not matched to a gene: 7. CDR3 length: 15 residues. CDR1 MDHEN and CDR2 SYDVKM come from the germline V gene. Thyroid surgery was performed in patients who had received no treatment beforehand. TCRdb re-clonotyped the PCR reads through MiXCR. The profile shows about 20,000 clones, 35% to 45% of them singletons. Sequencing was done on a sample of blood. The rearrangement uses TRBV28 and TRBJ2-2; 7 bases match TRBD1. The sequence was collected from a male donor with papillary thyroid cancer or a benign thyroid nodule (not recorded which). Some clones in this sample may be carry-over from other donors' samples. DNA of the CDR3: TGTGCCAGCAGTCCTACGAGACAGGGCACCGGGGAGCTGTTTTTT. Protein: CASSPTRQGTGELFF.